Included here is one TCR beta chain sequence, with context. This clonotype was seen a single time. It has no known antigen specificity. No clone much larger than this one lies a single base away; base qualities are absent. Evidence from a single read is weak. The patients picked for sequencing were ones in whom flow cytometry had shown an expansion of CD8+CD57+ cells. Every patient had a diagnosis of severe acquired aplastic anemia based on International Study of Aplastic Anemia and Agranulocytosis and Camitta criteria. At the time blood was sampled, none of the patients had received any therapy. TCR repertoires of sorted CD4+ and CD8+ blood T cells from severe aplastic anemia patients and healthy subjects were deep-sequenced in the study. In the USA, patient enrollment took place under clinicaltrials.gov protocols 00001620, 01623167, 00001397, 00071045, 00081523 and 00961064. Ficoll-Paque density gradient centrifugation was used to isolate peripheral blood mononuclear cells. Before DNA extraction, CD4+ and CD8+ T cells were sorted with FACS or magnetic beads.

The data were obtained in a study of CD8+CD57+ T cells in acquired aplastic anemia (dated by TCRdb to the late 2010s). General notes on the study: Extracted DNA from sorted CD4+ and CD8+ cells averaged approximately 3 ug, ranging from roughly 0.19 to 27.4 ug. A CD8+CD57+ expansion meant a frequency higher than the mean frequency seen in healthy subjects. The study at large found these results: Twenty-nine CD8+ CDR3 sequences were found to be shared between patients and controls, but these sequences appeared to be highly expressed in patients and within the immunodominant clones of the patients. No significant difference in CD8+ Simpson's diversity was found between patients and healthy controls (P=0.060).

Genomic DNA served as template for TCR beta VDJ combination and CDR3 sequence profiling. An Illumina HiSeq 2000 was the platform used for TCR repertoire sequencing. The authors' pipeline ran thus. Repertoires were assessed using TRBV/TRBJ rearrangement plots, CDR3 size and DJ length profiles, and Simpson's diversity index. The most abundant DNA sequence in the deep sequencing data was defined as the immunodominant clone. CDR3 amino acid sequences were screened for sharing across subjects and were compared with published repertoires and the VDJdb database. TCRdb cleaned the public reads at Q25 with fastp, built clones with MiXCR and kept in-frame beta chains. Each CDR3 protein gets just one entry, which takes the most common genes and DNA from the rows behind it. The V and J calls and clone size are TCRdb's, not the authors'. The sample table records a few hundred thousand distinct CDR3 sequences; over 25% of these occur just once. The ten largest clones add up to 0.8% to 0.85% of the sample.

From the cysteine through the phenylalanine, the CDR3 covers 17 amino acids. CDR3 DNA only is kept here, 51 bases in frame from base 1. V trim: 0 bases; J trim: 1 base; unmatched bases: 6. According to the germline V gene (reference sequence), CDR1 reads LNHNV and CDR2 reads YYDKDF. Material for sequencing was sorted CD4+, CD8+, or CD8+CD57+ T cells (not recorded which) from PBMCs. This receptor was obtained from a human donor with aplastic anemia. This chain joins TRBV15 to TRBJ1-5, and 7 junction bases match TRBD1. The DNA sequence is TGTGCCACCAGCAGAGATACTGGAGGGGGCAGCAATCAGCCCCAGCATTTT. Its translation is CATSRDTGGGSNQPQHF.